This T cell receptor beta chain was sequenced during a study of T cell changes during pregnancy in multiple sclerosis. Only in-frame clones appear in the TCRdb table, and some are missing; sequencing was by immunoSEQ multiplex PCR. The data contain roughly 58,000 clones, more than 90% of them singletons. Source: CD8+ T cells from peripheral blood mononuclear cells, taken before pregnancy. The TCR sequence derives from a female donor with multiple sclerosis, enrolled in a pregnancy study.

CDR3 DNA: TGCGCCAGCGGAGATGGGGGCAGGTACGAGCAGTACTTC. Encoded protein: CASGDGGRYEQYF. The chain employs TRBV4-1 and TRBJ2-7; perhaps TRBD1 as D (6 bases). Trimming took off 8 bases at V and 4 bases at J, with 15 bases between the two ends. This CDR3 has 13 residues. Germline CDR1 reads MGHRA; CDR2 reads YSYEKL.